The sequence of this TCR beta chain was determined in a study of spatial heterogeneity in lung cancer. Study overall: Sequences of the beta chain were consistently detected in greater numbers than alpha-chain sequences. Study-wide results and limits: In blood, ubiquitous expanded tumor TCRs appeared more at resection than follow-up.

Germline V gene data show CDR1 as SQVTM and CDR2 as ANQGSEA. V lost 4 bases to trimming and J lost 7 bases, with 10 bases between them. This CDR3 is 12 amino acids long. Time point indicated: sample taken at primary tumor resection. In each case, whole RNA from tumor, nontumor lung or frozen PBMC was sequenced unsorted. With regard to this clonotype: Antigen specificity is unknown.

A single record per CDR3 protein comes from TCRdb applying MiXCR to the 5' RACE reads. The data hold 13,000 to 15,000 distinct CDR3 sequences, with 10% to 11% observed a single time. This TCR derives from a female donor with early-stage non-small cell lung cancer. This chain joins TRBV29-1 and TRBJ2-2; tentatively, D is TRBD1 (5 bases). The source was PBMCs, collected at surgery. The CDR3 region is CSVGSGHGELFF. In DNA form, the CDR3 reads TGCAGCGTTGGTTCAGGGCACGGGGAGCTGTTTTTT.